Presented here are 22 T cell receptor beta chains from one specimen sequenced in a study of T cell responses to AZD1222 COVID-19 vaccine. Sequencing used immunoSEQ multiplex PCR; TCRdb keeps in-frame clones, though not all of them. The sample contains 70,000 to 95,000 clones, about 91% of which appear only once. This specimen was peripheral blood, taken 28 days after the second AZD1222 dose. These receptors were obtained from an adult who received the AZD1222 COVID-19 vaccine.

The genes are TRBV19 and TRBJ2-1; D uncertain. Trimming took 5 bases from V and 0 from J, leaving 17 bases between them. CDR1 is LNHDA, CDR2 SQIVND, per germline (reference sequence). CDR3 size: 17 residues. The CDR3 DNA reads TGTGCCAGTAGTGGTCAGGTGGGCGGATACTCCTACAATGAGCAGTTCTTC. Amino acids: CASSGQVGGYSYNEQFF.

The chain combines TRBV7-9 with TRBJ2-2, with D unclear. Germline V gene data show CDR1 as SEHNR and CDR2 as FQNEAQ (reference sequence). V was trimmed by 5 bases and J by 6 bases, leaving 7 bases between them. The CDR3 spans 12 residues. The CDR3: CASSNTAGELFF. CDR3 sequence (DNA): TGTGCCAGCAGCAACACAGCCGGGGAGCTGTTTTTT.

The genes are TRBV19 and TRBJ2-1; a weak D match, TRBD1 (6 bases). Trimming took off 4 bases at V and 0 bases at J, with 10 bases between the two ends. The CDR3 runs 15 residues. Per germline, CDR1 LNHDA and CDR2 SQIVND (reference sequence). The CDR3 protein is CASSSQGSSYNEQFF. In DNA, the CDR3 is TGTGCCAGTAGTAGTCAGGGGAGCTCCTACAATGAGCAGTTCTTC.

V is TRBV18 and J is TRBJ2-7; TRBD1 might be the D (6 bases). CDR1 is KGHSH and CDR2 is LQKENI in the germline V gene. This CDR3 has 13 amino acids. Trimming took 5 bases from V and 2 from J, leaving 10 bases between them. DNA of the CDR3: TGTGCCAGCTCATTGACAGGAACCTACGAGCAGTACTTC. Translation: CASSLTGTYEQYF.

The V and J genes are TRBV6-6 and TRBJ2-2, with D maybe TRBD1 (6 bases). Trimming left V 5 bases short and J 6 bases short, with 22 bases between. From germline, CDR1 is MNHNY and CDR2 SVGAGI (reference sequence). This CDR3 spans 17 amino acids. The CDR3 nucleotides are TGTGCCAGCAGTCCCGGGACATCTAGGGTAGGACCCGGGGAGCTGTTTTTT. This sequence encodes CASSPGTSRVGPGELFF.

The CDR3 DNA is TGTGCCAGCAGCTCCGGGACTAGCAAGGCCGCCACGCAGTATTTT. Translated: CASSSGTSKAATQYF. The chain couples TRBV3-1 (or the pseudogene TRBV3-2) to TRBJ2-3; 9 bases are a match to TRBD2. The germline gives CDR1 LGHDT, CDR2 YNNKEL (reference sequence). The CDR3 runs 15 residues. V lost 5 bases, J lost 9 bases, and 12 bases stayed unmatched.

The chain joins TRBV7-2 to TRBJ2-2; D unresolved. Germline assignment: CDR1 SGHTA and CDR2 FQGNSA. Trimming stripped 5 bases from V and 2 bases from J, with 9 bases between. This CDR3 contains 14 residues. CDR3 nucleotide sequence: TGTGCCAGCAGCCGCGGACCCAACACCGGGGAGCTGTTTTTT. It translates to CASSRGPNTGELFF.

The chain links TRBV6-5 to TRBJ1-5, with TRBD1 identical over 7 bases. The germline V gene has CDR1 MNHEY and CDR2 SVGAGI. V was clipped by 6 bases and J by 2 bases; unmatched bases: 4. The CDR3 runs 14 residues. Written as DNA, the CDR3 is TGTGCCAGCAGAGACAGGGATCGCAATCAGCCCCAGCATTTT. It yields the protein CASRDRDRNQPQHF.

The CDR3 DNA follows: TGTGCCATCAGTGGGGGGCCCGAGCAGTACTTC. Its translation: CAISGGPEQYF. The rearrangement joins TRBV10-3 to TRBJ2-7, with a possible D match to TRBD1 (6 bases). The ends were cut back, 4 bases at V and 6 bases at J, with 7 bases in the middle. Germline V gives CDR1 ENHRY, CDR2 SYGVKD. This CDR3 is built from 11 residues.

The gene calls are TRBV12-3 or TRBV12-4 and TRBJ2-1; TRBD1 matches at 7 bases. J was trimmed by 6 bases and V by 6 bases; bases with no gene match: 5. The CDR3 totals 13 residues. This CDR3 is CASRPTGANEQFF. In nucleotides, the CDR3 is TGTGCCAGCAGACCAACAGGGGCCAATGAGCAGTTCTTC.

CDR3 bases: TGTGCCAGCAGTTCCCATAGCGGGAGTCAGGGGAATGAGCAGTTCTTC. Amino acids: CASSSHSGSQGNEQFF. V usage is TRBV27 and J usage is TRBJ2-1, with TRBD2 matching 9 bases. Germline values: CDR1 MNHEY, CDR2 SMNVEV (reference sequence). The CDR3 is 16 amino acids. The ends lost 4 bases at V and 7 bases at J; junction bases unmatched: 11.

CDR3 nucleotide sequence: TGTGCCAGCAGCGTAGTCGGACTAGCCTTATTAAATGAGCAGTTCTTC. This gives the protein CASSVVGLALLNEQFF. V gene TRBV9 combines with J gene TRBJ2-1; 8 bases match TRBD2. The germline V gene encodes CDR1 SGDLS and CDR2 YYNGEE. The CDR3 consists of 16 residues. V was pared by 0 bases and J by 7 bases, with 9 bases of the junction left unmatched.

A few counts support this clone. This chain uses TRBV7-2 with TRBJ1-3; D may be TRBD1 (6 bases). Deletions cut 5 bases from V and 1 base from J, with 15 bases between. This CDR3 spans 16 amino acids. Germline CDR1 and CDR2: SGHTA and FQGNSA. Here the CDR3 reads CASSPAQGTSGNTIYF. The DNA for the CDR3 is TGTGCCAGCAGCCCCGCACAGGGAACGTCTGGAAACACCATATATTTT.

This chain connects TRBV7-9 to TRBJ2-5; 7 bases are a match to TRBD2. The germline V gene has CDR1 SEHNR and CDR2 FQNEAQ (reference sequence). There are 12 residues in the CDR3. V lost 4 bases and J lost 4; bases outside the gene matches: 0. CDR3 loop: CASSWGGETQYF. The CDR3 DNA reads as TGTGCCAGCAGCTGGGGGGGAGAGACCCAGTACTTC.

J is TRBJ2-3 and V is TRBV5-1; possible D gene TRBD2, 5 bases. Germline loops: CDR1 SGHRS, CDR2 YFSETQ. The CDR3 contains 15 residues. Trimming cost V 0 bases and J 2 bases, with 10 bases left between them. The CDR3 loop is CASSLAAGPTDTQYF. The DNA for the CDR3 is TGCGCCAGCAGCTTGGCGGCGGGCCCCACAGATACGCAGTATTTT.

The chain joins TRBV5-1 to TRBJ1-1; D is ambiguous. Germline CDR1 and CDR2: SGHRS and YFSETQ. The CDR3 spans 13 residues. The V and J ends lost 5 bases and 5 bases respectively, with 13 bases between them. CDR3 sequence: CASRGIGETEAFF. The CDR3 DNA follows: TGCGCCAGCAGGGGAATCGGGGAAACTGAAGCTTTCTTT.

This chain joins TRBV28 and TRBJ2-1; perhaps TRBD2 as D (5 bases). CDR1 and CDR2 (germline): MDHEN, SYDVKM. The CDR3 is 11 residues long. V lost 4 bases and J 8 bases, leaving 6 bases between the germline ends. The CDR3 bases are TGTGCCAGCAGTTCTAGCCATGAGCAGTTCTTC. It translates to CASSSSHEQFF. Using reference TRBV28 and TRBJ2-1 for the parts outside the CDR3, the full variable domain is DVKVTQSSRYLVKRTGEKVFLECVQDMDHENMFWYRQDPGLGLRLIYFSYDVKMKEKGDIPEGYSVSREKKERFSLILESASTNQTSMYLCASSSSHEQFFGPGTRLTVL.

This chain joins TRBV6-5 and TRBJ1-2, with 7 positions matching TRBD1. The CDR3 covers 13 residues. After removal of 5 bases from V and 5 bases from J, the junction contained 5 bases not matched to a gene. Germline assignment: CDR1 MNHEY and CDR2 SVGAGI. CDR3 region: CASSPGQVYGYTF. The CDR3 DNA reads as TGTGCCAGCAGTCCCGGACAGGTGTATGGCTACACCTTC.

The genes are TRBV7-8 and TRBJ2-1, with D perhaps TRBD1 (6 bases). Trimming removed 6 bases at V and 6 bases at J, with 12 bases between. Germline V lookup: CDR1 SGHVS, CDR2 FQNEAQ. The CDR3 loop spans 13 amino acids. In DNA form, the CDR3 reads TGTGCCAGCAGGTCACAGGGCTCCAATGAGCAGTTCTTC. The encoded protein is CASRSQGSNEQFF.

The J gene is TRBJ2-2, the V gene TRBV3-1 (or the pseudogene TRBV3-2); TRBD2 agrees at 11 bases. Trimming cost V 7 bases and J 5 bases; bases outside gene matches: 12. CDR3 length equals 17 residues. CDR1 and CDR2 (germline): LGHDT, YNNKEL (reference sequence). The CDR3 reads CASMSTSGNLKTGELFF. The CDR3, as DNA: TGTGCCAGCATGTCGACTAGCGGGAACTTAAAAACCGGGGAGCTGTTTTTT.

The chain couples TRBV11-2 to TRBJ1-1; perhaps TRBD1 as D (5 bases). The V gene's germline CDR1 is SGHAT and CDR2 FQNNGV. V lost 0 bases and J lost 7, with 9 bases in between. The CDR3 totals 13 residues. The CDR3 coding sequence is TGTGCCAGCAGCTTAGATCAGCAGGGTGAAGCTTTCTTT. Residues: CASSLDQQGEAFF.

The V gene is TRBV19, the J gene TRBJ2-5; the match to TRBD2 covers 8 bases. Germline assignment: CDR1 LNHDA and CDR2 SQIVND (reference sequence). J lost 4 bases, V lost 7 bases, and 14 bases had no gene match. This CDR3 has 16 amino acids. The DNA for the CDR3 is TGTGCCAGTACGGCGGGAGGTAGGGTTCGGGGAGAGACCCAGTACTTC. This codes for CASTAGGRVRGETQYF.